Following are 19 T cell receptor beta chains from one sample sequenced in a study of T-cell memory formation after mild COVID-19. In TCRdb, the 5' RACE reads were re-called with MiXCR into one record per CDR3 protein. This sample has 110,000 to 150,000 distinct CDR3 sequences, with 20% to 25% found just once. Sequencing used PBMCs or a T cell subset sorted from them (not recorded which). These receptors all stem from an adult woman who had mild COVID-19 (a few samples of this study predate the infection). Cell type and time point are not known.

The chain employs TRBV7-9 and TRBJ2-7; D remains ambiguous. The V and J ends lost 4 bases and 0 bases respectively, with 7 bases between them. This CDR3 contains 13 residues. CDR1 and CDR2 from the germline V gene are SEHNR and FQNEAQ (reference sequence). CDR3 bases: TGTGCCAGCAGCTCGTCTAGCTCCTACGAGCAGTACTTC. Translating it yields CASSSSSSYEQYF. The full variable domain, completed using reference TRBV7-9 and TRBJ2-7, is DTGVSQNPRHKITKRGQNVTFRCDPISEHNRLYWYRQTLGQGPEFLTYFQNEAQLEKSRLLSDRFSAERPKGSFSTLEIQRTEQGDSAMYLCASSSSSSYEQYFGPGTRLTVT.

There are many counts of this clonotype. The chain employs TRBV9 and TRBJ2-1; 7 nucleotides align to TRBD2. CDR1 and CDR2 (germline): SGDLS, YYNGEE. V lost 4 bases to trimming and J lost 3 bases; unmatched junction nucleotides: 4. The CDR3 runs to 14 residues. This CDR3 is CASSPGGNYNEQFF. The CDR3 DNA reads TGTGCCAGCAGCCCCGGGGGGAACTACAATGAGCAGTTCTTC.

The V gene is TRBV9, the J gene TRBJ2-7; possible D gene TRBD1, 6 bases. V gave up 0 bases and J gave up 2 bases, with 9 bases separating them. The germline CDR1 and CDR2 sequences are SGDLS and YYNGEE. This CDR3 is 14 amino acids long. The CDR3 reads CASSVDTGTYEQYF. The CDR3 bases are TGTGCCAGCAGCGTAGATACAGGGACCTACGAGCAGTACTTC.

CDR3 amino acids: CASSVESGGKPQHF. CDR3 nucleotides: TGTGCCAGCAGCGTAGAATCGGGAGGGAAGCCCCAGCATTTT. This chain joins TRBV9 and TRBJ1-5; unclear D gene. V dropped 0 bases and J dropped 8 bases, with 12 bases sitting between them. The CDR3 is made up of 14 amino acids. The germline gives CDR1 SGDLS, CDR2 YYNGEE.

This clonotype was detected many times. The CDR3 protein is CASSSYSGDRNQETQYF. Here the CDR3 DNA reads TGTGCCAGCAGCTCTTATTCCGGGGACCGCAACCAAGAGACCCAGTACTTC. The chain is built from TRBV11-3 and TRBJ2-5; TRBD1 or TRBD2 may be the D gene (5 bases each). Germline V gene sequence: CDR1 SGHNT, CDR2 YENEEA. V was shortened by 4 bases and J by 0 bases, with 18 bases between the two germline ends. CDR3 length: 17 amino acids.

The rearrangement links TRBV7-9 to TRBJ1-2, with D possibly TRBD1 on 6 matching bases. Per the germline V gene, CDR1 is SEHNR and CDR2 is FQNEAQ (reference sequence). This CDR3 region has 16 residues. Trimming removed 4 bases from V and 4 bases from J, with 19 bases in between. CDR3 DNA: TGTGCCAGCAGCTCGGAGTTCGGGACATCCCGCTATGGCTACACCTTC. Amino acid sequence: CASSSEFGTSRYGYTF.

The chain joins TRBV15 to TRBJ2-5, with D possibly being TRBD2 (6 bases). The CDR3 has 16 amino acids. Germline CDR1 reads LNHNV; CDR2 reads YYDKDF (reference sequence). V gave up 5 bases and J gave up 0 bases, with 16 bases separating them. CDR3 in amino acids: CATSEYRESNQETQYF. The CDR3 DNA reads as TGTGCCACCAGCGAATACCGGGAGTCCAACCAAGAGACCCAGTACTTC. The variable domain in full, completed from reference TRBV15 and TRBJ2-5, reads DAMVIQNPRYQVTQFGKPVTLSCSQTLNHNVMYWYQQKSSQAPKLLFHYYDKDFNNEADTPDNFQSRRPNTSFCFLDIRSPGLGDTAMYLCATSEYRESNQETQYFGPGTRLLVL.

DNA for the CDR3: TGTGCCAGCAGCTTGGAGGGACGCACAGATACGCAGTATTTT. Translated, it gives CASSLEGRTDTQYF. The chain uses TRBV11-3 and TRBJ2-3, with D perhaps matching TRBD2 (6 bases). Germline assignment: CDR1 SGHNT and CDR2 YENEEA. Trimming removed 3 bases from V and 1 base from J, with 8 bases in between. The CDR3 consists of 14 residues.

A few counts support this clonotype. This sequence joins TRBV20-1 and TRBJ2-5; no clear D. From germline, CDR1 is DFQATT and CDR2 SNEGSKA (reference sequence). This CDR3 has 13 amino acids. The germline V and J ends were trimmed by 2 bases and 3 bases, with 10 bases remaining between them. CDR3 sequence reads: CSARLQNEETQYF. CDR3 nucleotide sequence: TGCAGTGCTAGATTACAGAACGAAGAGACCCAGTACTTC.

This clonotype has more than one count but fewer than ten. J is TRBJ1-5 and V is TRBV21-1. TRBV21-1 is marked as a pseudogene. The CDR3 sequence is 14 residues long. CDR3 residues: CASSKVEVGQPQHF. As DNA, the CDR3 is TGTGCCAGCAGCAAAGTGGAAGTCGGTCAGCCCCAGCATTTT.

The rearrangement joins TRBV4-1 to TRBJ1-2; no clear D gene. V was clipped by 0 bases and J by 7 bases, with 9 bases between them. This CDR3 region has 13 residues. From germline, CDR1 is MGHRA and CDR2 YSYEKL. CDR3 in DNA: TGCGCCAGCAGCCAAGAAAGCGGCGTTGGCTACACCTTC. As protein: CASSQESGVGYTF.

The chain carries TRBV7-9 and TRBJ2-5; D unresolved. CDR1 and CDR2 (germline): SEHNR, FQNEAQ (reference sequence). The CDR3 is 16 amino acids. V was cut by 8 bases and J by 0 bases, with 19 bases left in between. The CDR3: CASQDGKSLYQETQYF. The CDR3 DNA reads as TGTGCCAGCCAGGATGGCAAAAGCCTTTACCAAGAGACCCAGTACTTC.

This clonotype was seen only a few times. The chain recombines TRBV4-2 with TRBJ1-1, with D maybe TRBD1 (5 bases). Germline V gene sequence: CDR1 LGHNA, CDR2 YNFKEQ. Trimming shortened V by 0 bases and J by 4 bases, and 12 bases separated the two germline ends. The CDR3 length is 15 residues. The CDR3 here is CASSQDNSRVTEAFF. The CDR3 DNA reads TGTGCCAGCAGCCAAGATAATTCCAGGGTCACTGAAGCTTTCTTT.

The chain combines TRBV5-1 with TRBJ2-7; TRBD2 might be the D (6 bases). Germline V CDR1 and CDR2: SGHRS, YFSETQ. V was clipped by 2 bases and J by 4 bases, with 16 bases between them. The CDR3 totals 15 residues. As DNA, the CDR3 is TGCGCCAGCAGCTTATCTTACGGAGGGAGTTACGAGCAGTACTTC. Amino acid sequence: CASSLSYGGSYEQYF.

The CDR3 spells CASSPYFPDYNEQFF. The CDR3, as DNA: TGTGCCAGCAGTCCATACTTCCCAGATTACAATGAGCAGTTCTTC. The J gene is TRBJ2-1, the V gene TRBV27; D unclear. Germline CDR1 and CDR2: MNHEY and SMNVEV (reference sequence). Trimming took off 5 bases at V and 4 bases at J, with 15 bases between the two ends. The CDR3 totals 15 residues.

The CDR3 here is CASRAASGRAADTQYF. The CDR3, as DNA: TGTGCCAGCAGGGCCGCTAGCGGGAGGGCCGCAGATACGCAGTATTTT. The rearrangement links TRBV6-5 to TRBJ2-3, with 12 bases that match TRBD2. The germline CDR1 and CDR2 sequences are MNHEY and SVGAGI. V shed 6 bases and J 4 bases; nucleotides not matched to a gene: 8. The CDR3 is made up of 16 amino acids.

A few counts support this clonotype. V usage is TRBV7-8 and J usage is TRBJ1-1, with D unresolved. Between the trimmed V and J ends, which lost 6 bases and 1 base, there was a span of 15 bases. This CDR3 has 15 amino acids. Germline V lookup: CDR1 SGHVS, CDR2 FQNEAQ. The CDR3 sequence is CASRMYEWGNTEAFF. The CDR3 coding sequence is TGTGCCAGCAGGATGTATGAGTGGGGGAACACTGAAGCTTTCTTT. Supplemented by reference TRBV7-8 and TRBJ1-1, the full variable domain reads GAGVSQSPRYKVAKRGQDVALRCDPISGHVSLFWYQQALGQGPEFLTYFQNEAQLDKSGLPSDRFFAERPEGSVSTLKIQRTQQEDSAVYLCASRMYEWGNTEAFFGQGTRLTVV.

The J gene is TRBJ1-1, the V gene TRBV6-6; 8 nucleotides line up with TRBD1. CDR1 and CDR2 (germline): MNHNY, SVGAGI (reference sequence). The CDR3 consists of 14 residues. The junction had 10 bases not matched to a gene; V was cut back by 5 bases and J by 8 bases. CDR3 in DNA: TGTGCCAGCAGTCGGTACACCCGGGACAGGGAAGCTTTCTTT. Its translation is CASSRYTRDREAFF.

This rearrangement joins TRBV5-1 to TRBJ2-3; either TRBD1 or TRBD2 may supply D (5 bases each). Germline V gives CDR1 SGHRS, CDR2 YFSETQ. The CDR3 is 15 amino acids. The germline V and J ends were trimmed by 4 bases and 0 bases, with 12 bases remaining between them. The CDR3 protein is CASSHGDGSTDTQYF. The CDR3, as DNA: TGCGCCAGCAGCCACGGGGACGGGAGCACAGATACGCAGTATTTT.